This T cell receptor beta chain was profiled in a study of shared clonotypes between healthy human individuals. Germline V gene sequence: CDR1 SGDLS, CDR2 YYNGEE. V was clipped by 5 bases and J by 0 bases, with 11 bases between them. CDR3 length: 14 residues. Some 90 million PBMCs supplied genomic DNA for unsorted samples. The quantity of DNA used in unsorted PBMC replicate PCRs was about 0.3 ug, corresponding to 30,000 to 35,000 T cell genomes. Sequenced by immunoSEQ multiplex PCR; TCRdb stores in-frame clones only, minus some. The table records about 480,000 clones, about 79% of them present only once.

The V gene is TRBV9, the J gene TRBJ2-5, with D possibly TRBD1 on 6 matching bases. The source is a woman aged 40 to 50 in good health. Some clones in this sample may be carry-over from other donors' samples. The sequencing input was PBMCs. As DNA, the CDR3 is TGTGCCAGCAGTACCGGACAGTACCAAGAGACCCAGTACTTC. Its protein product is CASSTGQYQETQYF.